The 26 T cell receptor beta chains presented below share a single source sample, sequenced in a study of cytomegalovirus exposure and HLA in healthy donors. Primers included in the PCR were 60 Vbeta and 13 Jbeta primers. The data were produced by immunoSEQ multiplex PCR, yet TCRdb's version contains in-frame clones alone and is incomplete. This sample has 140,000 or so clones, with roughly 82% found just once. Sequencing used PBMCs. Receptor source: a male donor in good health and CMV-seronegative.

The chain is built from TRBV6-5 and TRBJ2-7, with D tentatively TRBD2 (5 bases). CDR1 MNHEY and CDR2 SVGAGI come from the germline V gene. The V end was cut by 4 bases, the J end by 5 bases, with 18 bases between. This CDR3 contains 15 residues. The CDR3, as DNA: TGTGCCAGCAGTTCAGGCGGAGGCCCTGGAGACGAGCAGTACTTC. Translation gives CASSSGGGPGDEQYF.

The gene calls are TRBV5-1 and TRBJ2-1, with 9 bases matching TRBD2. This CDR3 is built from 15 residues. The ends lost 0 bases at V and 4 bases at J; junction bases unmatched: 2. CDR1 and CDR2 from the germline V gene are SGHRS and YFSETQ. The CDR3 region is CASSLDLAGYNEQFF. CDR3 DNA: TGCGCCAGCAGCTTGGACCTAGCGGGGTACAATGAGCAGTTCTTC.

The chain recombines TRBV15 with TRBJ1-1; D perhaps matches TRBD1 (5 bases). Germline CDR1 is LNHNV and CDR2 is YYDKDF (reference sequence). CDR3 length: 15 residues. With 0 bases removed from V and 5 bases from J, the gap between germline ends came to 13 bases. CDR3 sequence reads: CATSRERRGKTEAFF. CDR3 coding DNA: TGTGCCACCAGCAGAGAGCGAAGGGGTAAGACTGAAGCTTTCTTT.

This clone was counted once. The chain carries TRBV12-5 and TRBJ2-3, with D possibly matching TRBD1 (6 bases). V was shortened by 2 bases and J by 14 bases, with 14 bases between the two germline ends. The CDR3 is made up of 12 amino acids. CDR1 and CDR2 (germline): LGHNT, FRNRAP. The CDR3, as DNA: TGTGCTAGTGGTTTGTCCAGGGGTGAGGGGTATTTT. Translation: CASGLSRGEGYF.

The V and J genes are TRBV18 and TRBJ1-1; 7 nucleotides match TRBD1. J was trimmed by 1 base and V by 4 bases; bases with no gene match: 6. Looked up from germline, CDR1 is KGHSH and CDR2 is LQKENI. This CDR3 has 15 amino acids. The DNA for the CDR3 is TGTGCCAGCTCACGGACAGGCCAGGAGAACACTGAAGCTTTCTTT. Protein product: CASSRTGQENTEAFF.

The CDR3 protein is CASSQGLAGANEQFF. The CDR3 nucleotides read TGTGCCAGCAGCCAAGGACTAGCGGGAGCGAATGAGCAGTTCTTC. The chain carries TRBV13 and TRBJ2-1; 13 bases agree with TRBD2. V trimming: 5 bases; J trimming: 7 bases; junction bases outside the gene matches: 5. Per the germline V gene, CDR1 is PRHDT and CDR2 is FYEKMQ (reference sequence). The CDR3 runs 15 residues.

The rearrangement links TRBV29-1 to TRBJ1-4; a possible D gene is TRBD1 (6 bases). Trimming removed 5 bases at V and 4 bases at J, with 20 bases between. This CDR3 contains 16 residues. CDR1 and CDR2 from the germline V gene are SQVTM and ANQGSEA. The CDR3 here is CSVRGGDGADNEKLFF. In DNA form, the CDR3 reads TGCAGCGTTCGAGGGGGAGACGGGGCGGATAATGAAAAACTGTTTTTT. The whole variable domain, remainder taken from reference TRBV29-1 and TRBJ1-4, is SAVISQKPSRDICQRGTSLTIQCQVDSQVTMMFWYRQQPGQSLTLIATANQGSEATYESGFVIDKFPISRPNLTFSTLTVSNMSPEDSSIYLCSVRGGDGADNEKLFFGSGTQLSVL.

The chain couples TRBV9 to TRBJ2-3; TRBD2 matches 10 bases. This CDR3 spans 18 amino acids. With V trimmed by 1 base and J by 1 base, 9 bases remained unmatched. Looked up from germline, CDR1 is SGDLS and CDR2 is YYNGEE. CDR3: CASSVKPAGGRGTDTQYF. CDR3 nucleotides: TGTGCCAGCAGCGTAAAGCCAGCGGGAGGGCGAGGCACAGATACGCAGTATTTT.

This clone was counted a few times. The chain recombines TRBV27 with TRBJ2-6, with D perhaps TRBD2 (6 bases). In germline, CDR1 is MNHEY, CDR2 SMNVEV (reference sequence). The CDR3 has 17 residues. The ends were cut back, 3 bases at V and 1 base at J, with 13 bases in the middle. The CDR3 sequence: CASSLSGVGSGANVLTF. The CDR3 DNA sequence: TGTGCCAGCAGTTTGTCGGGGGTAGGATCTGGGGCCAACGTCCTGACTTTC.

This chain uses TRBV19 with TRBJ2-7; the match to TRBD1 covers 9 bases. Trimming cost V 3 bases and J 2 bases; bases outside gene matches: 5. Germline values: CDR1 LNHDA, CDR2 SQIVND (reference sequence). This CDR3 spans 15 amino acids. CDR3 amino acids: CASSMGGQGAYEQYF. The DNA for the CDR3 is TGTGCCAGTAGTATGGGGGGACAGGGCGCCTACGAGCAGTACTTC. Full variable domain (rest looked up from reference TRBV19 and TRBJ2-7): DGGITQSPKYLFRKEGQNVTLSCEQNLNHDAMYWYRQDPGQGLRLIYYSQIVNDFQKGDIAEGYSVSREKKESFPLTVTSAQKNPTAFYLCASSMGGQGAYEQYFGPGTRLTVT.

The J gene is TRBJ2-7, the V gene TRBV27, with 8 bases that match TRBD1. This CDR3 spans 14 amino acids. In germline, CDR1 is MNHEY, CDR2 SMNVEV (reference sequence). V was clipped by 5 bases and J by 7 bases; unmatched bases: 10. CDR3 sequence: CASSTGTGMGEQYF. The CDR3 DNA reads as TGTGCCAGCAGTACCGGGACAGGCATGGGGGAGCAGTACTTC.

The chain is built from TRBV7-8 and TRBJ1-1, with D perhaps TRBD1 (5 bases). Germline V gene data show CDR1 as SGHVS and CDR2 as FQNEAQ. V lost 3 bases and J 10 bases, leaving 15 bases between the germline ends. The CDR3 contains 13 residues. CDR3 in DNA: TGTGCCAGCAGCTTGGGGTTGGGGGAGGCAGCTTTCTTT. Its protein is CASSLGLGEAAFF.

This chain uses TRBV5-8 with TRBJ1-1; D remains unclear. From germline, CDR1 is SGHTS and CDR2 YDEGEE. Deletions cut 2 bases from V and 0 bases from J, with 8 bases between. This CDR3 has 14 residues. CDR3 DNA: TGTGCCAGCAGCTTTAGGCAGGTGAACACTGAAGCTTTCTTT. Protein sequence: CASSFRQVNTEAFF.

V usage is TRBV6-4 and J usage is TRBJ2-1; TRBD1 aligns across 10 bases. Trimming took 2 bases from V and 8 from J; bases not matched to a gene: 6. This CDR3 contains 15 residues. Germline-derived CDR1 and CDR2 are MRHNA and SNTAGT. The CDR3 spells CASSDTDRGRDEQFF. CDR3 sequence (DNA): TGTGCCAGCAGTGACACGGACAGGGGGAGGGATGAGCAGTTCTTC.

CDR3 protein: CATAQGAFAGELFF. CDR3 nucleotide sequence: TGTGCCACTGCGCAGGGGGCGTTCGCCGGGGAGCTGTTTTTT. The rearrangement links TRBV5-6 to TRBJ2-2, with 8 bases that match TRBD1. The CDR3 covers 14 residues. Trimming cost V 9 bases and J 6 bases; bases outside gene matches: 10. Germline V gene sequence: CDR1 SGHDT, CDR2 YYEEEE.

This chain joins TRBV14 and TRBJ2-7; 8 positions agree with TRBD1. The germline gives CDR1 SGHDN, CDR2 FVKESK. V lost 0 bases and J lost 6; bases outside the gene matches: 1. The CDR3 spans 13 residues. The CDR3 region is CASSQEDRVEQYF. The CDR3 DNA reads as TGTGCCAGCAGCCAAGAGGACAGGGTCGAGCAGTACTTC.

The CDR3 region is CATSGPGQSTDTQYF. CDR3 DNA sequence: TGTGCCACCAGCGGACCGGGACAAAGCACAGATACGCAGTATTTT. The J gene is TRBJ2-3, the V gene TRBV15; a weak D match, TRBD1 (6 bases). Trimming took 5 bases from V and 0 from J, leaving 12 bases between them. This CDR3 comprises 15 residues. The germline CDR1 and CDR2 sequences are LNHNV and YYDKDF (reference sequence).

This clone was counted a single time. The V call is TRBV18, the J call TRBJ2-1, with 10 bases that match TRBD1. Losses at the gene ends were 3 bases for V and 7 bases for J; bases not matched to a gene: 12. The CDR3 sequence is 17 residues long. CDR1 and CDR2 (germline): KGHSH, LQKENI. CDR3 nucleotide sequence: TGTGCCAGCTCACCCCAAAGACCGGGACAGGGGACGAATGAGCAGTTCTTC. Translated: CASSPQRPGQGTNEQFF. The full variable domain, in which reference TRBV18 and TRBJ2-1 provide the parts outside the CDR3, is NAGVMQNPRHLVRRRGQEARLRCSPMKGHSHVYWYRQLPEEGLKFMVYLQKENIIDESGMPKERFSAEFPKEGPSILRIQQVVRGDSAAYFCASSPQRPGQGTNEQFFGPGTRLTVL.

This clone was counted only a few times. V usage is TRBV15 and J usage is TRBJ1-2; D ambiguous. V dropped 5 bases and J dropped 3 bases, with 16 bases sitting between them. The CDR3 is 15 residues long. Germline V gene data show CDR1 as LNHNV and CDR2 as YYDKDF (reference sequence). DNA for the CDR3: TGTGCCACCAGCTCCGGCGGGAGCCGCTACTATGGCTACACCTTC. Its protein is CATSSGGSRYYGYTF.

The chain carries TRBV28 and TRBJ1-5; 9 nucleotides match TRBD1. CDR3 size: 16 residues. The V gene end was trimmed by 6 bases and the J gene end by 2 bases; junction bases not matched to a gene: 8. Germline V gives CDR1 MDHEN, CDR2 SYDVKM. CDR3 sequence (DNA): TGTGCCAGCAGATTAGAACAGGGGGCCGGCAATCAGCCCCAGCATTTT. It encodes CASRLEQGAGNQPQHF.

J is TRBJ2-5 and V is TRBV10-3, with 9 bases lining up with TRBD1. Matching the DNA end better, TRBJ2-7 makes the J call doubtful. Germline-derived CDR1 and CDR2 are ENHRY and SYGVKD. This CDR3 has 20 amino acids. The CDR3 spells CAIRSPLGGQGPPSSYEQYF. CDR3 in DNA: TGTGCCATCAGATCCCCCCTAGGGGGACAGGGCCCCCCAAGCTCCTACGAGCAGTACTTC.

This chain connects TRBV9 to TRBJ1-2; 9 nucleotides agree with TRBD1. CDR3 length equals 15 residues. CDR1 is SGDLS and CDR2 is YYNGEE in the germline V gene. The J segment lost 8 bases and the V segment lost 7 bases, leaving 15 bases of the junction unmatched. The CDR3 bases are TGTGCCAGCGGGGGGGGACAGGGCGGTTCGTTAGGCTACACCTTC. Encoded protein: CASGGGQGGSLGYTF.

V usage is TRBV20-1 and J usage is TRBJ2-1, with 10 bases identical to TRBD2. The CDR3 is 11 amino acids. Germline loops: CDR1 DFQATT, CDR2 SNEGSKA (reference sequence). CDR3 loop: CRGSGGNEQFF. The CDR3 DNA is TGCAGAGGTAGCGGGGGGAATGAGCAGTTCTTC.

This clone appeared once. The chain combines TRBV7-2 with TRBJ2-2, with D perhaps matching TRBD1 (5 bases). CDR1 SGHTA and CDR2 FQGNSA come from the germline V gene. Deletions cut 1 base from V and 6 bases from J, with 12 bases between. The CDR3 extends over 15 amino acids. The DNA of the CDR3 is TGTGCCAGCAGCTTAGGGGCAGGGTCGTCCGGGGAGCTGTTTTTT. It specifies CASSLGAGSSGELFF. Supplemented by reference TRBV7-2 and TRBJ2-2, the full variable domain reads GAGVSQSPSNKVTEKGKDVELRCDPISGHTALYWYRQSLGQGLEFLIYFQGNSAPDKSGLPSDRFSAERTGGSVSTLTIQRTQQEDSAVYLCASSLGAGSSGELFFGEGSRLTVL.

CDR3 loop: CATSTRITGDQPQHF. The CDR3 nucleotides read TGTGCCACCAGCACCCGAATCACGGGAGATCAGCCCCAGCATTTT. The chain uses TRBV15 and TRBJ1-5; D uncertain. In germline, CDR1 is LNHNV, CDR2 YYDKDF (reference sequence). This CDR3 contains 15 residues. Trimming took off 4 bases at V and 5 bases at J, with 15 bases between the two ends.

The CDR3 DNA reads TGTGCCAGCAGCTTGGTCGACGAGCAGTACTTC. It specifies CASSLVDEQYF. The rearrangement uses TRBV5-4 and TRBJ2-7; no clear D gene. Germline lookup yields CDR1 SGHNT and CDR2 YYREEE (reference sequence). This CDR3 has 11 residues. The V end lost 0 bases, the J end lost 5 bases, and 3 bases lay between the germline ends.